The clone carrying this T cell receptor (beta chain) was seen only a few times. The data stem from a study of regulatory T cells in long-lasting Graves disease. CDR3 regions were amplified by Arm-PCR using iRepertoire HTBI primers to build TCR beta libraries. One entry per CDR3 protein, called by TCRdb with MiXCR from the multiplex PCR reads. This table has roughly 450,000 distinct CDR3 sequences, less than 25% appearing once. Sample time point: persistent/refractory GD, antithyroid drugs over 5 years with positive TRAb. PBMC RNA served as the TCR library source. This CDR3 spans 16 amino acids. CDR1 DFQATT and CDR2 SNEGSKA come from the germline V gene (reference sequence). The J segment lost 0 bases and the V segment lost 5 bases, leaving 11 bases of the junction unmatched.

Sequences were derived from peripheral blood mononuclear cells (PBMCs), sampled when the disease was refractory, from a patient treated with antithyroid drugs. This TCR was sampled from a female donor with Graves disease. The chain joins TRBV20-1 to TRBJ2-5; TRBD2 aligns across 8 bases. CDR3 region: CSALNPGGPYQETQYF. The CDR3 DNA reads TGCAGTGCTCTTAATCCGGGAGGGCCCTACCAAGAGACCCAGTACTTC.